Below are 22 T cell receptor beta chains sequenced from a single sample in a study of CD8+CD57+ T cells in acquired aplastic anemia listed by TCRdb under 2018. Patients chosen for sequencing had shown expansion of CD8+CD57+ cells by flow cytometry. TCRdb lists the instrument as Illumina HiSeq 2000. Genomic DNA was used as template for profiling of TCR beta VDJ combinations and CDR3 sequences. TCRdb itself trimmed the public reads at Q25 with fastp, ran MiXCR and retained productive beta chains. For every CDR3 protein sequence, its rows merge into one entry that carries the most common genes and DNA. In this sample the table shows under 350,000 distinct CDR3 sequences, around three fifths of which occur a single time. Roughly 1.2% of the sample lies in the top ten. Sequencing input: sorted CD4+, CD8+, or CD8+CD57+ T cells (not recorded which) from PBMCs. The source is a human donor with aplastic anemia.

This chain links TRBV20-1 with TRBJ1-2, with D unresolved. Trimming pared 3 bases from V and 8 bases from J, leaving 10 bases between. CDR3 length: 11 amino acids. CDR1 is DFQATT and CDR2 is SNEGSKA in the germline V gene (reference sequence). CDR3 bases: TGCAGTGCTAGGTCCCCCTCGGGCTACACCTTC. This sequence encodes CSARSPSGYTF.

In its sample, this clonotype was seen a few times. J is TRBJ2-7 and V is TRBV2, with unresolved D. The CDR3 covers 13 residues. Trimming left V 7 bases short and J 6 bases short, with 16 bases between. The germline gives CDR1 SNHLY, CDR2 FYNNEI. As DNA, the CDR3 is TGTGCCAGCAATTTAACCCCCTGGGGCGAGCAGTACTTC. It encodes CASNLTPWGEQYF.

The chain's CDR3 is CSARALDRNQPQHF. CDR3 coding DNA: TGCAGTGCTAGAGCATTGGACAGAAATCAGCCCCAGCATTTT. V gene TRBV20-1 combines with J gene TRBJ1-5; D may be TRBD1 (6 bases). Trimming left V 1 base short and J 4 bases short, with 11 bases between. This CDR3 has 14 amino acids. Looked up from germline, CDR1 is DFQATT and CDR2 is SNEGSKA (reference sequence).

J is TRBJ2-1 and V is TRBV5-1; 10 bases align to TRBD2. The J segment lost 3 bases and the V segment lost 1 base, leaving 1 base of the junction unmatched. The CDR3 contains 15 residues. The germline CDR1 and CDR2 sequences are SGHRS and YFSETQ. In DNA, the CDR3 is TGCGCCAGCAGCTTGAGGACTAGCGGCTACAATGAGCAGTTCTTC. The encoded protein is CASSLRTSGYNEQFF.

The V call is TRBV7-9, the J call TRBJ2-3; TRBD1 matches at 10 bases. The CDR3 has 16 amino acids. The germline V gene encodes CDR1 SEHNR and CDR2 FQNEAQ (reference sequence). V lost 5 bases to trimming and J lost 2 bases; unmatched junction nucleotides: 7. The CDR3 region is CASSLGTGVATDTQYF. CDR3 nucleotide sequence: TGTGCCAGCAGCCTTGGGACAGGGGTGGCCACAGATACGCAGTATTTT.

This clonotype was detected only a few times. V is TRBV11-2 and J is TRBJ2-3; the D gene is possibly TRBD1 (5 bases). The CDR3 is 14 amino acids. Trimming pared 0 bases from V and 3 bases from J, leaving 7 bases between. The germline V gene has CDR1 SGHAT and CDR2 FQNNGV. CDR3 bases: TGTGCCAGCAGCTTAGACAGGGTAACAGATACGCAGTATTTT. Translated, it gives CASSLDRVTDTQYF. The full variable domain, rest sourced from reference TRBV11-2 and TRBJ2-3, is EAGVAQSPRYKIIEKRQSVAFWCNPISGHATLYWYQQILGQGPKLLIQFQNNGVVDDSQLPKDRFSAERLKGVDSTLKIQPAKLEDSAVYLCASSLDRVTDTQYFGPGTRLTVL.

Of note for this clonotype: A read error is likely, as this CDR3 ends without the conserved phenylalanine or tryptophan. The genes are TRBV19 and TRBJ2-3, with 8 bases that match TRBD2. Germline V lookup: CDR1 LNHDA, CDR2 SQIVND (reference sequence). The CDR3 has 14 amino acids. With V trimmed by 6 bases and J by 0 bases, 2 bases remained unmatched. CDR3 loop: CASRQRESTDTQYS. The DNA of the CDR3 is TGTGCCAGTAGACAGCGGGAGAGCACAGATACGCAGTATTCT.

Ten or more counts support this clonotype. The chain links TRBV5-1 to TRBJ1-5; D may be TRBD1 (5 bases). The germline V and J ends were trimmed by 4 bases and 4 bases, with 15 bases remaining between them. CDR1 and CDR2 from the germline V gene are SGHRS and YFSETQ. CDR3 length: 15 residues. CDR3 residues: CASSADGTDNQPQHF. The CDR3 nucleotides are TGCGCCAGCAGCGCGGACGGGACCGATAATCAGCCCCAGCATTTT.

The chain uses TRBV4-3 and TRBJ2-1, with 8 bases fitting TRBD1. The CDR3 has 17 amino acids. The V and J ends lost 1 base and 4 bases, in that order; junction bases with no gene match: 9. The germline gives CDR1 LGHNA, CDR2 YSLEER. CDR3 DNA sequence: TGCGCCAGCAGCCAAGGGATCCCGGGACAGGCTTACAATGAGCAGTTCTTC. Protein sequence: CASSQGIPGQAYNEQFF.

The chain is built from TRBV7-3 and TRBJ2-2; perhaps D is TRBD1 or TRBD2 (5 bases each). The CDR3 consists of 17 residues. In germline, CDR1 is SGHTA, CDR2 FQGTGA. Trimming removed 1 base from V and 3 bases from J, with 15 bases in between. DNA of the CDR3: TGTGCCAGCAGCTTAATCGGGGCAGGGCAGGACACCGGGGAGCTGTTTTTT. Translating it yields CASSLIGAGQDTGELFF.

This clonotype has a count of ten or more. The chain carries TRBV7-3 and TRBJ2-3; D might be TRBD2 (6 bases). CDR1 and CDR2 (germline): SGHTA, FQGTGA. Trimming removed 5 bases from V and 3 bases from J, with 15 bases in between. The CDR3 is 15 amino acids. In DNA, the CDR3 is TGTGCCAGCAGCGTCGGGACTTTTCGGACAGATACGCAGTATTTT. Translating it yields CASSVGTFRTDTQYF.

The V and J genes are TRBV9 and TRBJ2-7, with TRBD1 matching over 9 bases. Germline loops: CDR1 SGDLS, CDR2 YYNGEE. CDR3 size: 14 residues. V gave up 4 bases and J gave up 6 bases; unmatched junction bases: 8. The CDR3 spells CASSPGQGPLEQYF. Written as DNA, the CDR3 is TGTGCCAGCAGCCCGGGACAGGGTCCACTCGAGCAGTACTTC.

The V and J genes are TRBV7-7 and TRBJ2-3, with 11 bases lining up with TRBD2. The length of the CDR3 is 16 residues. Trimming removed 10 bases from V and 4 bases from J; junction bases left unmatched: 13. The germline gives CDR1 SSHAT, CDR2 FNYEAQ (reference sequence). CDR3 region: CAKSLGTSGGADTQYF. CDR3 in DNA: TGTGCCAAGAGCTTAGGGACTAGCGGCGGGGCAGATACGCAGTATTTT.

This clonotype was counted at least ten times. This chain connects TRBV12-3 or TRBV12-4 to TRBJ2-3; D is ambiguous. The V and J ends lost 7 bases and 0 bases respectively, with 8 bases between them. There are 13 residues in the CDR3. Here the CDR3 DNA reads TGTGCCAGCACCATCGACAGCACAGATACGCAGTATTTT. Amino acids: CASTIDSTDTQYF.

Ten or more counts support this clonotype. The CDR3 reads CSASPNTDTQYF. The CDR3 DNA sequence: TGCAGTGCTTCCCCTAACACAGATACGCAGTATTTT. J is TRBJ2-3 and V is TRBV20-1; no clear D gene. Germline CDR1 reads DFQATT; CDR2 reads SNEGSKA (reference sequence). The CDR3 contains 12 residues. V was clipped by 5 bases and J by 2 bases, with 8 bases between them.

J is TRBJ2-1 and V is TRBV20-1, with TRBD2 as a possible D gene (5 bases). CDR1 is DFQATT, CDR2 SNEGSKA, per germline (reference sequence). The ends were cut back, 0 bases at V and 7 bases at J, with 16 bases in the middle. The CDR3 covers 15 residues. This CDR3 is CSARDRGTTGNEQFF. CDR3 nucleotide sequence: TGCAGTGCTAGAGACCGGGGAACTACGGGGAATGAGCAGTTCTTC.

This chain uses TRBV7-9 with TRBJ1-6; a weak D match, TRBD1 (6 bases). There are 14 residues in the CDR3. The V end lost 2 bases, the J end lost 10 bases, and 12 bases lay between the germline ends. CDR1 and CDR2 from the germline V gene are SEHNR and FQNEAQ (reference sequence). The CDR3 spells CASSLPGVGSPLHF. Written as DNA, the CDR3 is TGTGCCAGCAGCTTACCAGGGGTTGGATCACCCCTCCACTTT.

This clonotype appeared once. This chain connects TRBV29-1 to TRBJ1-1; 9 bases line up with TRBD1. The V and J ends lost 7 bases and 2 bases, in that order; junction bases with no gene match: 8. In germline, CDR1 is SQVTM, CDR2 ANQGSEA. The CDR3 loop spans 14 amino acids. CDR3 bases: TGCAGCGGCACACAGGGGGCGCGAAACACTGAAGCTTTCTTT. Amino acid sequence: CSGTQGARNTEAFF.

The V and J genes are TRBV10-3 and TRBJ2-3; D is possibly TRBD1 (6 bases). Between the trimmed V and J ends, which lost 6 bases and 0 bases, there was a span of 7 bases. The CDR3 loop spans 13 amino acids. Germline assignment: CDR1 ENHRY and CDR2 SYGVKD. CDR3 sequence reads: CAIRGQSTDTQYF. In DNA, the CDR3 is TGTGCCATCAGAGGACAGAGCACAGATACGCAGTATTTT.

This clonotype has at least ten counts. The rearrangement joins TRBV9 to TRBJ1-4; D might be TRBD1 (6 bases). Germline V gene sequence: CDR1 SGDLS, CDR2 YYNGEE. With 4 bases removed from V and 6 bases from J, the gap between germline ends came to 10 bases. The CDR3 runs to 13 residues. The CDR3 here is CASSLGGHEKLFF. CDR3 in DNA: TGTGCCAGCAGCCTAGGGGGGCATGAAAAACTGTTTTTT.

V is TRBV20-1 and J is TRBJ2-3, with TRBD2 identical over 7 bases. Germline V gives CDR1 DFQATT, CDR2 SNEGSKA (reference sequence). After removal of 4 bases from V and 2 bases from J, the junction contained 6 bases not matched to a gene. The CDR3 sequence is 14 residues long. The CDR3 DNA follows: TGCAGTGCTAACGTGGGGGGGGTCACAGATACGCAGTATTTT. It encodes CSANVGGVTDTQYF.

This clonotype was seen repeatedly, ten times or more. The V call is TRBV24-1, the J call TRBJ2-1; D may be TRBD1 (5 bases). Germline V gene sequence: CDR1 KGHDR, CDR2 SFDVKD. Trimming stripped 9 bases from V and 12 bases from J, with 11 bases between. The CDR3 runs to 10 residues. The CDR3 nucleotides are TGTGCCACCGGGGCCCAGCGGCAGTTCTTC. Translating gives CATGAQRQFF.